Presented here are 31 T cell receptor beta chains from one specimen sequenced in a study of cytomegalovirus exposure and HLA in healthy donors. The PCR made use of 60 Vbeta and 13 Jbeta primers. Generated by immunoSEQ multiplex PCR, the TCRdb table keeps only in-frame clones and is missing some. Its table lists about 160,000 clones. Sequenced material: PBMCs. The receptors stem from a man aged 30-40 years in good health and CMV-seronegative.

V usage is TRBV12-5 and J usage is TRBJ2-2; D unclear. CDR3 length: 12 residues. CDR1 and CDR2 from the germline V gene are LGHNT and FRNRAP. The V end lost 5 bases, the J end lost 5 bases, and 6 bases lay between the germline ends. For the CDR3, the DNA is TGTGCTAGTGGTCAGTTGACCGGGGAGCTGTTTTTT. The encoded protein is CASGQLTGELFF.

The chain has TRBV5-6 and TRBJ2-1, with 9 positions matching TRBD2. Per germline, CDR1 SGHDT and CDR2 YYEEEE. Trimming cost V 7 bases and J 3 bases; bases outside gene matches: 17. The CDR3 covers 18 residues. CDR3 amino acids: CASSGRGIAGAIYNEQFF. CDR3 in DNA: TGTGCCAGCTCTGGCCGGGGGATAGCGGGGGCTATCTACAATGAGCAGTTCTTC.

The chain uses TRBV27 and TRBJ1-5, with D perhaps matching TRBD1 (5 bases). Germline CDR1 is MNHEY and CDR2 is SMNVEV (reference sequence). The length of the CDR3 is 13 residues. Trimming took 2 bases from V and 7 from J, leaving 9 bases between them. The CDR3 DNA sequence: TGTGCCAGCAGTTTAGGGGCTTACCAGCCCCAGCATTTT. It is translated as CASSLGAYQPQHF.

The chain is built from TRBV5-1 and TRBJ2-7; 7 positions agree with TRBD1. V shed 2 bases, J shed 0 bases, and the junction held 8 bases outside the gene matches. CDR1 is SGHRS and CDR2 is YFSETQ in the germline V gene. CDR3 length: 16 amino acids. As DNA, the CDR3 is TGCGCCAGCAGCTTAACCGGGACAGCGATCTCCTACGAGCAGTACTTC. Its translation: CASSLTGTAISYEQYF.

The chain couples TRBV4-1 to TRBJ2-7, with 10 bases lining up with TRBD2. V lost 1 base and J lost 2; bases outside the gene matches: 2. The CDR3 covers 15 residues. Germline CDR1 and CDR2: MGHRA and YSYEKL. CDR3 in amino acids: CASSQGTSGPYEQYF. The CDR3, as DNA: TGCGCCAGCAGCCAAGGGACTAGCGGACCCTACGAGCAGTACTTC.

The V gene is TRBV10-3, the J gene TRBJ2-1; 14 bases agree with TRBD2. V was pared by 2 bases and J by 1 base, with 10 bases of the junction left unmatched. CDR3 length: 20 amino acids. The germline CDR1 and CDR2 sequences are ENHRY and SYGVKD. CDR3 amino acids: CAISEGRGTSGSSSYNEQFF. CDR3 coding DNA: TGTGCCATCAGTGAGGGAAGGGGGACTAGCGGGAGCTCATCCTACAATGAGCAGTTCTTC.

The chain employs TRBV25-1 and TRBJ1-1; the D is unclear. Between the trimmed V and J ends, which lost 4 bases and 5 bases, there was a span of 14 bases. This CDR3 is 14 amino acids long. Germline CDR1 and CDR2: MGHDK and SYGVNS. The DNA for the CDR3 is TGTGCCAGCAGTGTAGACGCTGGAGGAACTGAAGCTTTCTTT. This encodes CASSVDAGGTEAFF.

V usage is TRBV13 and J usage is TRBJ2-5; 10 bases are a match to TRBD2. V lost 4 bases and J lost 5; bases outside the gene matches: 13. This CDR3 spans 17 amino acids. Germline CDR1 and CDR2: PRHDT and FYEKMQ (reference sequence). The CDR3 loop is CASSSQDLAGAVETQYF. The CDR3 DNA follows: TGTGCCAGCAGCTCCCAAGATCTAGCGGGAGCGGTCGAGACCCAGTACTTC.

The gene calls are TRBV9 and TRBJ1-5; 9 bases align to TRBD1. CDR1 is SGDLS and CDR2 is YYNGEE in the germline V gene. The CDR3 has 15 amino acids. V lost 4 bases and J lost 6; bases outside the gene matches: 8. CDR3 DNA sequence: TGTGCCAGCAGCCCCACGGGACAGGGCGGTCAGCCCCAGCATTTT. Translated: CASSPTGQGGQPQHF.

The chain recombines TRBV29-1 with TRBJ1-3; 9 bases match TRBD1. The V gene's germline CDR1 is SQVTM and CDR2 ANQGSEA. This CDR3 spans 14 amino acids. V dropped 4 bases and J dropped 0; count of bases not matched to a gene: 1. CDR3 in amino acids: CSVGDRASGNTIYF. CDR3 nucleotides: TGCAGCGTTGGGGACAGGGCCTCTGGAAACACCATATATTTT.

This rearrangement joins TRBV7-8 to TRBJ1-3; D might be TRBD1 (5 bases). CDR3 length: 17 amino acids. Trimming left V 5 bases short and J 3 bases short, with 20 bases between. Germline CDR1 reads SGHVS; CDR2 reads FQNEAQ. The DNA of the CDR3 is TGTGCCAGCAGCCCCAGACGGTTGACAGCCGTTGGAAACACCATATATTTT. Its translation is CASSPRRLTAVGNTIYF.

The chain couples TRBV19 to TRBJ2-3; 7 bases align to TRBD1. The germline CDR1 and CDR2 sequences are LNHDA and SQIVND (reference sequence). Trimming took 6 bases from V and 2 from J; bases not matched to a gene: 8. The CDR3 totals 15 residues. The CDR3 spells CASRPRDSYTDTQYF. The CDR3 DNA sequence: TGTGCCAGTAGACCCCGGGACAGTTACACAGATACGCAGTATTTT.

The rearrangement joins TRBV6-1 to TRBJ2-3; no firm D call. The CDR3 length is 13 residues. Germline-derived CDR1 and CDR2 are MNHNS and SASEGT. Trimming removed 3 bases from V and 5 bases from J, with 9 bases in between. The CDR3 loop reads CASSESPKDTQYF. The CDR3 coding sequence is TGTGCCAGCAGTGAGAGCCCCAAAGATACGCAGTATTTT.

The CDR3 DNA is TGTGCCAGCAGCTTTTCAGGCTCTGAAGCTTTCTTT. Its protein is CASSFSGSEAFF. V gene TRBV9 combines with J gene TRBJ1-1; the D is unclear. Germline V lookup: CDR1 SGDLS, CDR2 YYNGEE. V lost 4 bases and J 6 bases, leaving 10 bases between the germline ends. This CDR3 is 12 amino acids long. Filled out from reference TRBV9 and TRBJ1-1, the complete variable domain reads DSGVTQTPKHLITATGQRVTLRCSPRSGDLSVYWYQQSLDQGLQFLIQYYNGEERAKGNILERFSAQQFPDLHSELNLSSLELGDSALYFCASSFSGSEAFFGQGTRLTVV.

The chain recombines TRBV6-5 with TRBJ1-1; the match to TRBD1 covers 9 bases. This CDR3 is 13 amino acids long. Germline CDR1 reads MNHEY; CDR2 reads SVGAGI. V was clipped by 10 bases and J by 5 bases; unmatched bases: 8. The CDR3 spells CATIGQGWTEAFF. CDR3 nucleotides: TGTGCCACCATAGGACAGGGGTGGACTGAAGCTTTCTTT.

The CDR3 nucleotides are TGTGCCAGCAGTTTAATTACTAGCGGGAGGGGGCACCAAGAGACCCAGTACTTC. This translates into CASSLITSGRGHQETQYF. The V gene is TRBV28, the J gene TRBJ2-5, with 13 positions matching TRBD2. Germline CDR1 reads MDHEN; CDR2 reads SYDVKM. The junction had 6 bases not matched to a gene; V was cut back by 2 bases and J by 0 bases. This CDR3 is built from 18 residues.

The chain recombines TRBV7-8 with TRBJ2-5; 12 positions agree with TRBD2. The CDR3 totals 17 residues. Germline lookup yields CDR1 SGHVS and CDR2 FQNEAQ. After removal of 0 bases from V and 4 bases from J, the junction contained 6 bases not matched to a gene. Here the CDR3 DNA reads TGTGCCAGCAGCTTAGCGCTAGCGGGAGGGAGGAGAGAGACCCAGTACTTC. Its translation: CASSLALAGGRRETQYF.

This chain connects TRBV6-5 to TRBJ1-4; 7 nucleotides line up with TRBD1. Per germline, CDR1 MNHEY and CDR2 SVGAGI. V shed 5 bases and J 6 bases; nucleotides not matched to a gene: 6. The CDR3 spans 14 residues. CDR3 nucleotides: TGTGCCAGCAGTACAGGGGACGGGTATGAAAAACTGTTTTTT. Protein product: CASSTGDGYEKLFF.

V usage is TRBV19 and J usage is TRBJ2-7; 7 bases agree with TRBD1. The germline CDR1 and CDR2 sequences are LNHDA and SQIVND (reference sequence). V shed 5 bases and J 3 bases; nucleotides not matched to a gene: 4. The CDR3 totals 13 residues. The CDR3 DNA reads as TGTGCCAGTAGTGGAACAGGGGTCTACGAGCAGTACTTC. Encoded protein: CASSGTGVYEQYF.

The chain uses TRBV15 and TRBJ1-1; TRBD1 matches 10 bases. The CDR3 length is 20 residues. J lost 1 base, V lost 0 bases, and 14 bases had no gene match. Germline CDR1 and CDR2: LNHNV and YYDKDF (reference sequence). Written as DNA, the CDR3 is TGTGCCACCAGCAGAGAGGTTTTCACTCGGACAGGGGGGTCGAACACTGAAGCTTTCTTT. This gives the protein CATSREVFTRTGGSNTEAFF.

The gene calls are TRBV29-1 and TRBJ1-1, with TRBD1 as a possible D gene (5 bases). Trimming stripped 6 bases from V and 0 bases from J, with 11 bases between. The germline V gene has CDR1 SQVTM and CDR2 ANQGSEA. This CDR3 spans 13 amino acids. Here the CDR3 reads CSVAGRMNTEAFF. The CDR3 nucleotides are TGCAGCGTCGCGGGGCGAATGAACACTGAAGCTTTCTTT.

The chain is built from TRBV19 and TRBJ2-6; D is possibly TRBD2 (6 bases). CDR3 size: 17 residues. Germline CDR1 and CDR2: LNHDA and SQIVND (reference sequence). Trimming stripped 6 bases from V and 0 bases from J, with 15 bases between. Written as DNA, the CDR3 is TGTGCCAGTAGGCCCGGGGGACTTAGCTCTGGGGCCAACGTCCTGACTTTC. Translation: CASRPGGLSSGANVLTF.

The V call is TRBV10-1, the J call TRBJ2-1; TRBD2 matches at 11 bases. This CDR3 has 13 residues. Germline CDR1 reads WNHNN; CDR2 reads SYGVQD (reference sequence). With V trimmed by 9 bases and J by 7 bases, 5 bases remained unmatched. CDR3 DNA sequence: TGCGCCAGTGGGGTAGCGGGAGGGAATGAGCAGTTCTTC. Translating it yields CASGVAGGNEQFF.

As concerns this clone: A junction boundary mismatches the germline segment, possibly from a read error. The CDR3 region is CASSSLTGYGYGYIF. The DNA of the CDR3 is TGTGCCAGCAGCTCCCTGACAGGGTACGGCTATGGCTACATCTTC. V is TRBV11-2 and J is TRBJ1-2, with 7 bases that match TRBD1. The CDR3 is made up of 15 amino acids. Germline-derived CDR1 and CDR2 are SGHAT and FQNNGV.

The chain joins TRBV30 to TRBJ1-1, with unresolved D. CDR3 length: 11 amino acids. The V gene lost 4 bases and the J gene lost 4 bases, with 7 bases spanning the gap. Germline values: CDR1 GTSNPN, CDR2 SVGIG (reference sequence). The CDR3 nucleotides read TGTGCCTGGATGGGCCCCACTGAAGCTTTCTTT. It translates to CAWMGPTEAFF.

This rearrangement joins TRBV5-1 to TRBJ1-1; the D is unclear. CDR3 size: 14 residues. CDR1 and CDR2 from the germline V gene are SGHRS and YFSETQ. The ends were cut back, 4 bases at V and 7 bases at J, with 17 bases in the middle. This CDR3 reads CASSKTQATNEAFF. The CDR3 nucleotides read TGCGCCAGCAGCAAAACTCAGGCAACAAATGAAGCTTTCTTT.

This chain links TRBV14 with TRBJ2-1; perhaps TRBD2 as D (6 bases). CDR1 and CDR2 from the germline V gene are SGHDN and FVKESK. The V gene lost 0 bases and the J gene lost 6 bases, with 18 bases spanning the gap. The length of the CDR3 is 17 residues. The CDR3 sequence is CASSQDPSPGASNEQFF. Here the CDR3 DNA reads TGTGCCAGCAGCCAAGATCCTTCGCCGGGAGCCAGCAATGAGCAGTTCTTC.

The rearrangement joins TRBV27 to TRBJ2-7; perhaps TRBD2 as D (5 bases). The CDR3 length is 15 residues. Trimming removed 3 bases from V and 0 bases from J, with 12 bases in between. CDR1 is MNHEY and CDR2 is SMNVEV in the germline V gene (reference sequence). The CDR3, as DNA: TGTGCCAGCAGTTTTTCGGGGTCCAGCTCCTACGAGCAGTACTTC. It is translated as CASSFSGSSSYEQYF.

V and J are TRBV7-3 and TRBJ2-2, with D unresolved. The CDR3 loop spans 14 amino acids. Deletions cut 4 bases from V and 1 base from J, with 7 bases between. Germline V gives CDR1 SGHTA, CDR2 FQGTGA. Here the CDR3 reads CASSSRQNTGELFF. CDR3 nucleotides: TGTGCCAGCAGCTCGCGCCAGAACACCGGGGAGCTGTTTTTT.

The chain has TRBV5-6 and TRBJ2-2; D is perhaps TRBD1 (6 bases). Germline CDR1 is SGHDT and CDR2 is YYEEEE. Trimming took off 0 bases at V and 0 bases at J, with 9 bases between the two ends. The CDR3 sequence is 16 residues long. The CDR3 protein is CASSLAQGTNTGELFF. DNA of the CDR3: TGTGCCAGCAGCTTGGCCCAGGGGACGAACACCGGGGAGCTGTTTTTT.

V gene TRBV11-2 combines with J gene TRBJ2-5, with no clear D. This CDR3 comprises 15 residues. V was cut by 5 bases and J by 2 bases, with 15 bases left in between. Germline V gene lookup returns CDR1 SGHAT and CDR2 FQNNGV. The CDR3 DNA reads as TGTGCCAGCAGCGGAGCTCTCGGTGTTCAAGAGACCCAGTACTTC. This gives the protein CASSGALGVQETQYF.